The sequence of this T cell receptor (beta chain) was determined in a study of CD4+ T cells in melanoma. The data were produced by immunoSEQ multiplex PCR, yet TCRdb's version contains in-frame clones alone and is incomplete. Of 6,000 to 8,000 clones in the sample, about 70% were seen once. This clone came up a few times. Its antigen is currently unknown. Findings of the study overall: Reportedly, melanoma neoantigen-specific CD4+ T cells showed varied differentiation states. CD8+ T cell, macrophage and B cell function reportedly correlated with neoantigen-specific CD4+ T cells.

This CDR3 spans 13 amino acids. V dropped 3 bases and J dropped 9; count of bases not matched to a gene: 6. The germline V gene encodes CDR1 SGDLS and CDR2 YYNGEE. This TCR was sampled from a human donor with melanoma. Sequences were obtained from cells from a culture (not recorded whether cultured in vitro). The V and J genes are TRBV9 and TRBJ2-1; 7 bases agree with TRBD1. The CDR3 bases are TGTGCCAGCAGCGCCGACAGGGCTCGTGAGCAGTTCTTC. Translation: CASSADRAREQFF.